This TCR beta chain was captured by sequencing in a study of blood T cell repertoires in COVID-19. The V gene lost 0 bases and the J gene lost 2 bases, with 5 bases spanning the gap. This CDR3 is 14 amino acids long. Looked up from germline, CDR1 is SGHAT and CDR2 is FQNNGV. Remarks on this clone: Different DNA sequences within this sample yield the same CDR3.

Only in-frame clones appear in the TCRdb table, and some are missing; sequencing was by immunoSEQ multiplex PCR. The repertoire holds around 250,000 clones, with about 90% as singletons. Sequencing used peripheral blood. The source is a woman in her sixties or seventies with COVID-19, enrolled during active disease. The chain employs TRBV11-2 and TRBJ1-5; weak D call: TRBD1 (5 bases). CDR3 loop: CASSLDRGNQPQHF. CDR3 sequence (DNA): TGTGCCAGCAGCTTAGACAGGGGCAATCAGCCCCAGCATTTT. Full variable domain (remainder filled in from reference TRBV11-2 and TRBJ1-5): EAGVAQSPRYKIIEKRQSVAFWCNPISGHATLYWYQQILGQGPKLLIQFQNNGVVDDSQLPKDRFSAERLKGVDSTLKIQPAKLEDSAVYLCASSLDRGNQPQHFGDGTRLSIL.